This TCR beta chain was obtained from a study of shared clonotypes between healthy human individuals. Only one count was recorded for this clone. What it recognizes is unknown. Free of recent acute infections or vaccinations, the donors were healthy HIV-negative adults. A split of CD4+ cells into CD45RA+ naive and CD45RA-negative memory subsets was performed. The CDR3 runs to 15 residues. The V and J ends lost 6 bases and 3 bases respectively, with 18 bases between them. Germline loops: CDR1 MNHEY, CDR2 SVGAGI. Broader study findings: Clonotype sharing among donors was expected to depend on sequencing depth.

Tens of thousands of T cell genomes, or approximately 0.2 ug DNA, went into the sorted-subset replicate PCRs. Assay used: immunoSEQ multiplex PCR; TCRdb lists only in-frame clones, some missing. The repertoire holds about 2.4 million clones, with approximately 90% as singletons. The sequenced sample was naive CD4+ T cells sorted from blood. As to subset: CD45RA+ positively selected. The chain has TRBV6-5 and TRBJ2-7; D ambiguous. This clonotype was sampled from a man between 18 and 29 years old in good health. The CDR3 reads CASSPQALLIYEQYF. CDR3 nucleotides: TGTGCCAGCAGCCCCCAGGCCTTGTTGATCTACGAGCAGTACTTC.